The text below deals with one T cell receptor beta chain. Primers for the PCR totalled 60 Vbeta and 13 Jbeta. Original analysis: Later, an analysis found some 80 million unique TCR beta chains, and 8.5 million to 14 million of these were shared. Assay used: immunoSEQ multiplex PCR; TCRdb lists only in-frame clones, some missing. V and J calls and clone size are as listed in that table; D and trimming were resolved from the DNA. Here the sample spans roughly 100,000 clones, 79% being singletons. These data originate in a study of cytomegalovirus exposure and HLA in healthy donors. Trimming took 4 bases from V and 3 from J, leaving 13 bases between them. CDR1 and CDR2 (germline): SQVTM, ANQGSEA. There are 14 residues in the CDR3.

Sequenced input: PBMCs. The TCR originated in a male donor in good health and CMV-seropositive. J is TRBJ2-1 and V is TRBV29-1; TRBD1 is a possible D gene (5 bases). The chain's CDR3 is CSVVSQRGYNEQFF. DNA for the CDR3: TGCAGCGTTGTAAGTCAAAGGGGCTACAATGAGCAGTTCTTC.